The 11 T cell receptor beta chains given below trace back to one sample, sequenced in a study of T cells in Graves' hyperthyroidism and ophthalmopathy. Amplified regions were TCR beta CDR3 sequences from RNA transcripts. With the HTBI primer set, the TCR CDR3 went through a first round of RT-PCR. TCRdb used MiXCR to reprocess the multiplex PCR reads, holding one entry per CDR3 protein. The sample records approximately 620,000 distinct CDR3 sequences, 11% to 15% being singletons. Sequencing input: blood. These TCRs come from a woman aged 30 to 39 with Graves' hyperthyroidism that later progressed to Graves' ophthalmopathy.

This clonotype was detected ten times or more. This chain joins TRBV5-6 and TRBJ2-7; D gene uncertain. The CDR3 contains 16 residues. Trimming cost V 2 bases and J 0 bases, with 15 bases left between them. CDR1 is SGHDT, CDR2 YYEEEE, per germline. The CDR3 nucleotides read TGTGCCAGCAGCTTAAGATGGGCCAGCCTCTCCTACGAGCAGTACTTC. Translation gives CASSLRWASLSYEQYF. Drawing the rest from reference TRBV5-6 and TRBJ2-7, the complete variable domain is DAGVTQSPTHLIKTRGQQVTLRCSPKSGHDTVSWYQQALGQGPQFIFQYYEEEERQRGNFPDRFSGHQFPNYSSELNVNALLLGDSALYLCASSLRWASLSYEQYFGPGTRLTVT.

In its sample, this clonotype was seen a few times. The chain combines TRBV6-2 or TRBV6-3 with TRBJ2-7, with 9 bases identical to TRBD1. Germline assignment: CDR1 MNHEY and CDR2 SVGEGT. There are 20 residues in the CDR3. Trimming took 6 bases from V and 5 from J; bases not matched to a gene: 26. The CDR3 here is CASSYPTTGTGKRDAHEQYF. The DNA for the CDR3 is TGTGCCAGCAGCTACCCAACCACCGGGACAGGGAAACGGGATGCGCACGAGCAGTACTTC.

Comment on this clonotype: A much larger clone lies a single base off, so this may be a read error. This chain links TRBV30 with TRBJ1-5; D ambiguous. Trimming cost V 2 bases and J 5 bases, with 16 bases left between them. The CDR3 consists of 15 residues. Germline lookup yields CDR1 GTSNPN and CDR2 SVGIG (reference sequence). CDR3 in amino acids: CAWSMGIGPYQPQHF. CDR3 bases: TGTGCCTGGAGTATGGGGATAGGGCCCTATCAGCCCCAGCATTTT. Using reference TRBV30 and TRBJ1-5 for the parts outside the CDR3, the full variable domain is SQTIHQWPATLVQPVGSPLSLECTVEGTSNPNLYWYRQAAGRGLQLLFYSVGIGQISSEVPQNLSASRPQDRQFILSSKKLLLSDSGFYLCAWSMGIGPYQPQHFGDGTRLSIL.

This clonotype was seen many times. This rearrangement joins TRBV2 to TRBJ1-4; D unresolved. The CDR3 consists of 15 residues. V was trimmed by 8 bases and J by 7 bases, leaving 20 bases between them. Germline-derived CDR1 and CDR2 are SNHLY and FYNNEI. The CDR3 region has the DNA TGTGCCAGCCGCCTTCAGGACCAGGCCAGTGAAAAACTGTTTTTT. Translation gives CASRLQDQASEKLFF.

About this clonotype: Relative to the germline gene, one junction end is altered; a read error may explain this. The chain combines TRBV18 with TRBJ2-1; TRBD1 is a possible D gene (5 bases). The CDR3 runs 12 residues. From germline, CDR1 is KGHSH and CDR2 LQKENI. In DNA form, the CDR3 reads TGTGCCAGCCCACCCCAGGGAAATGAGCAGTTCTTC. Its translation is CASPPQGNEQFF. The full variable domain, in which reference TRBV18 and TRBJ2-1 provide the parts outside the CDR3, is NAGVMQNPRHLVRRRGQEARLRCSPMKGHSHVYWYRQLPEEGLKFMVYLQKENIIDESGMPKERFSAEFPKEGPSILRIQQVVRGDSAAYFCASPPQGNEQFFGPGTRLTVL.

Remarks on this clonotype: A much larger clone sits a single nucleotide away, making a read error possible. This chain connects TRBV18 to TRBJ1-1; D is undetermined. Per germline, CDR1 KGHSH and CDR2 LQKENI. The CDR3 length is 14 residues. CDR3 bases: TGTGCCAGCCCACCACTTCAGAGTAACACTGAAGCTTTCTTT. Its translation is CASPPLQSNTEAFF. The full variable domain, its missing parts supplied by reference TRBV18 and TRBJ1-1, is NAGVMQNPRHLVRRRGQEARLRCSPMKGHSHVYWYRQLPEEGLKFMVYLQKENIIDESGMPKERFSAEFPKEGPSILRIQQVVRGDSAAYFCASPPLQSNTEAFFGQGTRLTVV.

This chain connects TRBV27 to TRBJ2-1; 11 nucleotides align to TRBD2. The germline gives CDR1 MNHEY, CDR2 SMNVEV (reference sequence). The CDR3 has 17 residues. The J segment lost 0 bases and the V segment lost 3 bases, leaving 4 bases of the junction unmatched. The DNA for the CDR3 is TGTGCCAGCAGTTTCGCTCTAGCGGGAGGCTCCTACAATGAGCAGTTCTTC. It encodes CASSFALAGGSYNEQFF.

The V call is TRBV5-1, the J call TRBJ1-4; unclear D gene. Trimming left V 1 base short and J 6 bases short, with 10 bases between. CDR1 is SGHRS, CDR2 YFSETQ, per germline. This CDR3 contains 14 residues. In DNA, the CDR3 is TGCGCCAGCAGCTTGAACAGCTGGGATGAAAAACTGTTTTTT. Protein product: CASSLNSWDEKLFF.

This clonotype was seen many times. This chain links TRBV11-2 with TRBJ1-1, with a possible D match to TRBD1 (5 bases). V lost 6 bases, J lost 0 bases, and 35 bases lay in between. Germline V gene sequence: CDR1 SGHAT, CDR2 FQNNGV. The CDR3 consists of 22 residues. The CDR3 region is CASRHNTGRVQAPRSMNTEAFF. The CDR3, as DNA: TGTGCCAGCAGACATAACACAGGTCGGGTGCAGGCCCCGCGCAGTATGAACACTGAAGCTTTCTTT. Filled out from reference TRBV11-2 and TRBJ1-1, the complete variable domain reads EAGVAQSPRYKIIEKRQSVAFWCNPISGHATLYWYQQILGQGPKLLIQFQNNGVVDDSQLPKDRFSAERLKGVDSTLKIQPAKLEDSAVYLCASRHNTGRVQAPRSMNTEAFFGQGTRLTVV.

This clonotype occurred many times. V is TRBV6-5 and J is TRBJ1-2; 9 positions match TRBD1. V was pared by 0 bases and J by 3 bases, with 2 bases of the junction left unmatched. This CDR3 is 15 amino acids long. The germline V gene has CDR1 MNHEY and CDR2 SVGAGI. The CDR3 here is CASSYSTGGDYGYTF. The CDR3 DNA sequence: TGTGCCAGCAGTTACTCTACAGGGGGCGACTATGGCTACACCTTC.

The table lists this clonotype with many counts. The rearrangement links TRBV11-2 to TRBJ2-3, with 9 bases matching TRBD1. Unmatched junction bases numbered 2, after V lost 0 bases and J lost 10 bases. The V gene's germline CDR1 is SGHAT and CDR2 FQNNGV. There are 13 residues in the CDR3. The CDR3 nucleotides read TGTGCCAGCAGCTTAGAGGGACAGGGTGCGCAGTATTTT. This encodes CASSLEGQGAQYF.